These T cell receptor beta chains were read from a single sample in a study of shared clonotypes between healthy human individuals. The protocol was immunoSEQ multiplex PCR, while the TCRdb copy is restricted to in-frame clones and leaves out a portion. The sample records fewer than 2.5 million clones, over 85% being singletons. The specimen was naive CD4+ T cells from PBMCs. The receptors derive from a man younger than 35 in good health. Some clones in this sample may be carry-over from other donors' samples. Both conserved end residues are part of each CDR3. Fields, in order: clone size, J gene, V gene, D gene, CDR3 DNA, CDR3 protein. The D gene is left open where the match is weak. Clone size, where shown, is once, few, many, or a class for clones that have expanded.

clone_size: NA; j_call: TRBJ2-3; v_call: TRBV10-2; d_call: NA; cdr3_nt: TGCGCCAGCAGTTCGGACCTAAGCGGCACAGATACGCAGTATTTT; cdr3_aa: CASSSDLSGTDTQYF
clone_size: NA; j_call: TRBJ2-5; v_call: TRBV10-3; d_call: NA; cdr3_nt: TGTGCCATCAGGGGCGGACAAGAGACCCAGTACTTC; cdr3_aa: CAIRGGQETQYF
clone_size: NA; j_call: TRBJ1-2; v_call: TRBV9; d_call: NA; cdr3_nt: TGTGCCAGCAGCGCCCGTGGGCAGAACTATGGCTACACCTTC; cdr3_aa: CASSARGQNYGYTF
clone_size: NA; j_call: TRBJ2-7; v_call: TRBV7-9; d_call: NA; cdr3_nt: TGTGCCAGCAGCCCAGGGTACGAGCAGTACTTC; cdr3_aa: CASSPGYEQYF
clone_size: NA; j_call: TRBJ2-6; v_call: TRBV15; d_call: NA; cdr3_nt: TGTGCCACCAGCAGAGTCAGCGGGACAATGAGCTCTGGGGCCAACGTCCTGACTTTC; cdr3_aa: CATSRVSGTMSSGANVLTF
clone_size: NA; j_call: TRBJ1-1; v_call: TRBV6-5; d_call: NA; cdr3_nt: TGTGCCAGCACGAAACAGCCGAACACTGAAGCTTTCTTT; cdr3_aa: CASTKQPNTEAFF
clone_size: NA; j_call: TRBJ2-1; v_call: TRBV6-1; d_call: TRBD2; cdr3_nt: TGTGCCAGCAGCCCGCTAGCGGGATCGGAGAATGAGCAGTTCTTC; cdr3_aa: CASSPLAGSENEQFF
clone_size: NA; j_call: TRBJ2-2; v_call: TRBV18; d_call: TRBD2; cdr3_nt: TGTGCCAGCTCACCCACTCCGAGACTAGCGGCTAACACCGGGGAGCTGTTTTTT; cdr3_aa: CASSPTPRLAANTGELFF
clone_size: NA; j_call: TRBJ1-5; v_call: TRBV27; d_call: TRBD1; cdr3_nt: TGTGCCAGCGGAACAGGGGGCAATCAGCCCCAGCATTTT; cdr3_aa: CASGTGGNQPQHF
clone_size: NA; j_call: TRBJ2-1; v_call: TRBV15; d_call: NA; cdr3_nt: TGTGCCACCAGCAGGCGGCAGGGTGTGAATGAGCAGTTCTTC; cdr3_aa: CATSRRQGVNEQFF
clone_size: NA; j_call: TRBJ2-3; v_call: TRBV19; d_call: NA; cdr3_nt: TGTGCCAGTAGTCCCTCCCGACGGGGGCCAGGGTCGAACACAGATACGCAGTATTTT; cdr3_aa: CASSPSRRGPGSNTDTQYF
clone_size: NA; j_call: TRBJ2-7; v_call: TRBV28; d_call: NA; cdr3_nt: TGTGCCAGCAAAGGGTCTTCCTTCTCCTACGAGCAGTACTTC; cdr3_aa: CASKGSSFSYEQYF
clone_size: NA; j_call: TRBJ2-1; v_call: TRBV5-8; d_call: TRBD2; cdr3_nt: TGTGCCAGCAGCTTTTTTAGCGGGAGCTCCTACAATGAGCAGTTCTTC; cdr3_aa: CASSFFSGSSYNEQFF
clone_size: NA; j_call: TRBJ2-1; v_call: TRBV28; d_call: NA; cdr3_nt: TGTGCCAGCAGTTTAATCCGGGGGCGGGGAGAGCAGTTCTTC; cdr3_aa: CASSLIRGRGEQFF
clone_size: NA; j_call: TRBJ2-7; v_call: TRBV6-5; d_call: TRBD1; cdr3_nt: TGTGCCAGCAGTTACGGCTCAGGGGGCCCCTACGAGCAGTACTTC; cdr3_aa: CASSYGSGGPYEQYF
clone_size: NA; j_call: TRBJ2-1; v_call: TRBV28; d_call: NA; cdr3_nt: TGTGCCAGCAGTACAAGTAACTCCTACAATGAGCAGTTCTTC; cdr3_aa: CASSTSNSYNEQFF
clone_size: NA; j_call: TRBJ2-3; v_call: TRBV4-3; d_call: NA; cdr3_nt: TGCGCCTTACAGAAGGACTTATGCACAGATACGCAGTATTTT; cdr3_aa: CALQKDLCTDTQYF
clone_size: NA; j_call: TRBJ2-1; v_call: TRBV28; d_call: TRBD2; cdr3_nt: TGTGCCAGCAGCCCGGGACTAGGGGGTCGGGAGCAGTTCTTC; cdr3_aa: CASSPGLGGREQFF
clone_size: once; j_call: TRBJ2-2; v_call: TRBV7-9; d_call: TRBD1; cdr3_nt: TGTGCCAGCAGCTTAGTTGGCAGGGGGCGAACCGGGGAGCTGTTTTTT; cdr3_aa: CASSLVGRGRTGELFF
clone_size: NA; j_call: TRBJ2-5; v_call: TRBV4-1; d_call: TRBD2; cdr3_nt: TGCGCCAGCAGCCAAGAATGGTTTGGAACTAGCGGGAGGCAAGAGACCCAGTACTTC; cdr3_aa: CASSQEWFGTSGRQETQYF
clone_size: NA; j_call: TRBJ1-1; v_call: TRBV4-1; d_call: NA; cdr3_nt: TGCGCCAGCAGCCATGGTCGACAGGCTCGGACTGAAGCTTTCTTT; cdr3_aa: CASSHGRQARTEAFF
clone_size: NA; j_call: TRBJ2-5; v_call: TRBV7-3; d_call: TRBD1; cdr3_nt: TGTGCCAGCAGCCCCGGGACAGGGCTAGCAGAGACCCAGTACTTC; cdr3_aa: CASSPGTGLAETQYF
clone_size: once; j_call: TRBJ2-7; v_call: TRBV19; d_call: NA; cdr3_nt: TGTGCCAGTAGTAGACAGGTTAAGAACTACGAGCAGTACTTC; cdr3_aa: CASSRQVKNYEQYF
clone_size: NA; j_call: TRBJ2-5; v_call: TRBV7-3; d_call: NA; cdr3_nt: TGTGCCAGCAGCTTGGGGCCCTATGGAGAGACCCAGTACTTC; cdr3_aa: CASSLGPYGETQYF
clone_size: NA; j_call: TRBJ2-7; v_call: TRBV5-1; d_call: NA; cdr3_nt: TGCGCCAGCAGCAGTTTAGGGGCGGCCTACGAGCAGTACTTC; cdr3_aa: CASSSLGAAYEQYF
clone_size: NA; j_call: TRBJ2-1; v_call: TRBV19; d_call: TRBD2; cdr3_nt: TGTGCCAGTACCCAGACTAGCGGGGGCAATGAGCAGTTCTTC; cdr3_aa: CASTQTSGGNEQFF
clone_size: NA; j_call: TRBJ1-4; v_call: TRBV21-1; d_call: NA; cdr3_nt: TGTGCCAGCAGCTCTGACAGGGACAAAAAACTGTTTTTT; cdr3_aa: CASSSDRDKKLFF
clone_size: NA; j_call: TRBJ1-2; v_call: TRBV5-1; d_call: NA; cdr3_nt: TGCGCCAGCAGCCAGACAGGTGCTAACTATGGCTACACCTTC; cdr3_aa: CASSQTGANYGYTF
clone_size: once; j_call: TRBJ2-7; v_call: TRBV28; d_call: NA; cdr3_nt: TGTGCCAGCAGTTCTGTCTCAGAGGAGCAGTACTTC; cdr3_aa: CASSSVSEEQYF